This T cell receptor beta chain stems from a study of blood T cell repertoires in COVID-19. On the study more broadly: In each case, the material was cDNA or gDNA derived from T cells, B-cell-depleted T cells, or PBMCs.

The V and J ends lost 2 bases and 8 bases, in that order; junction bases with no gene match: 3. CDR3 size: 14 residues. The germline V gene has CDR1 SQVTM and CDR2 ANQGSEA. Clones were read by immunoSEQ multiplex PCR, and TCRdb kept only the in-frame ones, dropping some. The sample has approximately 70,000 clones, 75% to 85% seen once. This TCR was recovered from a man aged 65 to 79 who had recovered from COVID-19. The chain links TRBV29-1 to TRBJ2-1, with 13 bases matching TRBD2. Source material: peripheral blood. DNA for the CDR3: TGCAGCGTTGAAACTAGCGGGAGGGTAGATGAGCAGTTCTTC. It is translated as CSVETSGRVDEQFF.